Below, 7 T cell receptor beta chains from the same sample are listed, as sequenced in a study of blood T cell repertoires in COVID-19. Data came from immunoSEQ multiplex PCR; TCRdb stores just in-frame clones and leaves some out. The sample has 240,000 or so clones, about nine tenths seen once. The sequenced sample was peripheral blood. The source is a man aged 60 to 75 who had recovered from COVID-19.

CDR3 nucleotide sequence: TGCGCCAGCAGCTTGGGACAGTACTCTGGGGCCAACGTCCTGACTTTC. Translation gives CASSLGQYSGANVLTF. This rearrangement joins TRBV5-1 to TRBJ2-6, with a possible D match to TRBD1 (5 bases). This CDR3 has 16 amino acids. From germline, CDR1 is SGHRS and CDR2 YFSETQ. V shed 0 bases and J shed 0 bases, with 7 bases lying between them.

The J gene is TRBJ2-3, the V gene TRBV5-4; 8 bases match TRBD1. There are 15 residues in the CDR3. Germline CDR1 reads SGHNT; CDR2 reads YYREEE (reference sequence). Trimming took 2 bases from V and 3 from J; bases not matched to a gene: 5. CDR3 in amino acids: CASSFRQGQTDTQYF. CDR3 in DNA: TGTGCCAGCAGCTTTCGACAGGGGCAGACAGATACGCAGTATTTT.

This rearrangement joins TRBV6-5 to TRBJ2-7; 8 bases match TRBD1. CDR3 length: 15 residues. Germline V gene lookup returns CDR1 MNHEY and CDR2 SVGAGI. Trimming took 4 bases from V and 4 from J; bases not matched to a gene: 9. The CDR3 DNA reads as TGTGCCAGCAGTTCACTCCGGGACAGGTCATACGAGCAGTACGTC. Translating gives CASSSLRDRSYEQYV.

As concerns this clone: Other DNA sequences within the sample encode an identical CDR3. The genes are TRBV5-1 and TRBJ1-1, with D perhaps TRBD1 (6 bases). This CDR3 comprises 13 residues. Germline CDR1 SGHRS, CDR2 YFSETQ. V lost 3 bases to trimming and J lost 4 bases, with 10 bases between them. In DNA form, the CDR3 reads TGCGCCAGCAGCTCTACAGGGTCCACTGAAGCTTTCTTT. Its protein product is CASSSTGSTEAFF.

This clone was detected once. This sequence joins TRBV28 and TRBJ2-3; TRBD2 matches at 9 bases. V shed 1 base, J shed 2 bases, and the junction held 7 bases outside the gene matches. In germline, CDR1 is MDHEN, CDR2 SYDVKM. The CDR3 is 17 amino acids. CDR3 residues: CASSLLTTSGYTDTQYF. The CDR3 DNA reads TGTGCCAGCAGTTTATTAACGACTAGCGGATACACAGATACGCAGTATTTT. The variable domain in full, completed from reference TRBV28 and TRBJ2-3, reads DVKVTQSSRYLVKRTGEKVFLECVQDMDHENMFWYRQDPGLGLRLIYFSYDVKMKEKGDIPEGYSVSREKKERFSLILESASTNQTSMYLCASSLLTTSGYTDTQYFGPGTRLTVL.

The V and J genes are TRBV11-2 and TRBJ2-5; D is perhaps TRBD1 (5 bases). Germline assignment: CDR1 SGHAT and CDR2 FQNNGV. CDR3 size: 13 residues. Trimming took off 3 bases at V and 2 bases at J, with 7 bases between the two ends. In nucleotides, the CDR3 is TGTGCCAGCAGCTTTACAGGACAAGAGACCCAGTACTTC. This codes for CASSFTGQETQYF.

The rearrangement uses TRBV20-1 and TRBJ1-3; 12 bases fit TRBD1. From germline, CDR1 is DFQATT and CDR2 SNEGSKA (reference sequence). The CDR3 spans 16 residues. The J segment lost 7 bases and the V segment lost 3 bases, leaving 10 bases of the junction unmatched. CDR3 nucleotide sequence: TGCAGTGCTAGTTTCGGGTTGGGACAGGGGGCTAACACCATATATTTT. Encoded protein: CSASFGLGQGANTIYF.